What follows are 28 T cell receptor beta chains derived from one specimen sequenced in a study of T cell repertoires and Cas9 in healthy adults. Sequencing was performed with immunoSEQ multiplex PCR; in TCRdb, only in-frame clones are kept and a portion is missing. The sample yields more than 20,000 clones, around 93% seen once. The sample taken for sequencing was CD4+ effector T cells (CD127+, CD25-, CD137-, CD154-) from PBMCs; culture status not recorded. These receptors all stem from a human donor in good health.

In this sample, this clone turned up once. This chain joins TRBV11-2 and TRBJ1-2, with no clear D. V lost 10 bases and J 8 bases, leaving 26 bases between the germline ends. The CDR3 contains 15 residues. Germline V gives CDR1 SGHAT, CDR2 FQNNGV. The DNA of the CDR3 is TGTGCCAATTCTGACGGACCGTCACGTCGAGAAGGCTACACCTTC. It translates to CANSDGPSRREGYTF.

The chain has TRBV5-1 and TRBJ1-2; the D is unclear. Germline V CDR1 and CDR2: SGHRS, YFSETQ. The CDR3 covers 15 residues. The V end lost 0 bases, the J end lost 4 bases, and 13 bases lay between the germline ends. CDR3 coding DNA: TGCGCCAGCAGCTTGGCCGAACCGGAGACCTATGGCTACACCTTC. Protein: CASSLAEPETYGYTF.

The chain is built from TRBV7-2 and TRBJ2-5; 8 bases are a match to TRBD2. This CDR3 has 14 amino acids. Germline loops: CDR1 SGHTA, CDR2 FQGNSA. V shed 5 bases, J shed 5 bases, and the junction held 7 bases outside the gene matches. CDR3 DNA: TGTGCCAGCAGCCCGGCGGGGGGCGGGGAGACCCAGTACTTC. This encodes CASSPAGGGETQYF.

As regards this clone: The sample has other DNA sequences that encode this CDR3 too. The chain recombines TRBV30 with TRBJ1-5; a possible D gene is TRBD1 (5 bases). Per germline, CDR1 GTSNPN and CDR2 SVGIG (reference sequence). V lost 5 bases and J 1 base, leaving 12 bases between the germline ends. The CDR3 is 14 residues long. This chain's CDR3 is CAWGLGPSNQPQHF. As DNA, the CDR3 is TGTGCCTGGGGGCTGGGACCCAGCAATCAGCCCCAGCATTTT.

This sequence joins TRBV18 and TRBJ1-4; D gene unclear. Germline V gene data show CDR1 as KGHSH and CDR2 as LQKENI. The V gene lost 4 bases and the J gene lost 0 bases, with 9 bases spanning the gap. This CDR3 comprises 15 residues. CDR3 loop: CASSRRDTTNEKLFF. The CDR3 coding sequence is TGTGCCAGCTCACGAAGGGATACAACTAATGAAAAACTGTTTTTT.

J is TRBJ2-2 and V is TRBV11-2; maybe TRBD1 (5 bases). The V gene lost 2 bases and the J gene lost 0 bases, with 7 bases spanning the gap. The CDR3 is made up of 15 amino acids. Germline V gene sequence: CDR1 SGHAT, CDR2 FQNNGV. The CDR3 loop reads CASSLRQTNTGELFF. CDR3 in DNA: TGTGCCAGCAGCTTAAGACAGACGAACACCGGGGAGCTGTTTTTT.

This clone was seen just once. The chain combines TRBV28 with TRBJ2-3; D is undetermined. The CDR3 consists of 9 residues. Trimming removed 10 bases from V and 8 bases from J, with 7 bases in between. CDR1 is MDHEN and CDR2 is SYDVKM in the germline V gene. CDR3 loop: CATGSTQYF. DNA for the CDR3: TGTGCCACCGGCAGTACGCAGTATTTT.

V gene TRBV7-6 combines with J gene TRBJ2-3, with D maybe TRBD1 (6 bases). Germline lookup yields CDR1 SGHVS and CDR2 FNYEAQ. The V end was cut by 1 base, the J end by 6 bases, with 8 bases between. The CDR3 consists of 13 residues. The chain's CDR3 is CASSLDQGDTQYF. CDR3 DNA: TGTGCCAGCAGCTTAGACCAGGGGGATACGCAGTATTTT.

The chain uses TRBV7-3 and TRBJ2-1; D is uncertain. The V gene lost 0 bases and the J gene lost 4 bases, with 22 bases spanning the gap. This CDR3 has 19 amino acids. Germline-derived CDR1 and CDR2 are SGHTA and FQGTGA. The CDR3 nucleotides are TGTGCCAGCAGCTTAACTCGTGCCATAAGAGAGATTCGGTACAATGAGCAGTTCTTC. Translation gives CASSLTRAIREIRYNEQFF. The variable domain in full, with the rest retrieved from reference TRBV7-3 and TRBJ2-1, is GAGVSQTPSNKVTEKGKYVELRCDPISGHTALYWYRQSLGQGPEFLIYFQGTGAADDSGLPNDRFFAVRPEGSVSTLKIQRTERGDSAVYLCASSLTRAIREIRYNEQFFGPGTRLTVL.

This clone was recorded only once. The CDR3 here is CASSILGANLYNEQFF. The CDR3 nucleotides read TGTGCCAGTAGTATATTGGGGGCTAATCTCTACAATGAGCAGTTCTTC. This chain uses TRBV19 with TRBJ2-1, with D possibly TRBD1 on 6 matching bases. The CDR3 sequence is 16 residues long. The V and J ends lost 2 bases and 3 bases respectively, with 14 bases between them. Per the germline V gene, CDR1 is LNHDA and CDR2 is SQIVND (reference sequence).

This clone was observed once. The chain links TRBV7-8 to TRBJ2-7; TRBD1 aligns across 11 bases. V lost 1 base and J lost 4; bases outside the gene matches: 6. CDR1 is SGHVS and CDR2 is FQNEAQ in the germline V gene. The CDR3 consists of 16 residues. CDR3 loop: CASSLVAGTGGYEQYF. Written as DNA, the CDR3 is TGTGCCAGCAGCTTAGTAGCCGGGACAGGGGGGTACGAGCAGTACTTC.

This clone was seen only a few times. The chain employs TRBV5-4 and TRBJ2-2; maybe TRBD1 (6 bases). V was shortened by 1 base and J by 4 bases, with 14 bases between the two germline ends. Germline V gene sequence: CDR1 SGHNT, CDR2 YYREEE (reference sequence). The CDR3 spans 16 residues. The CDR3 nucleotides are TGTGCCAGCAGCTTGACAGGGCGGGTGGTCACCGGGGAGCTGTTTTTT. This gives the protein CASSLTGRVVTGELFF.

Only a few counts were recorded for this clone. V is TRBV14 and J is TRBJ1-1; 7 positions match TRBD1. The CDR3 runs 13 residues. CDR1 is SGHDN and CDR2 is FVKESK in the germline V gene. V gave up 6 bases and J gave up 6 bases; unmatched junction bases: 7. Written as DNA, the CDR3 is TGTGCCAGCAGGACTAGACAGGGCGCTGAAGCTTTCTTT. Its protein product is CASRTRQGAEAFF.

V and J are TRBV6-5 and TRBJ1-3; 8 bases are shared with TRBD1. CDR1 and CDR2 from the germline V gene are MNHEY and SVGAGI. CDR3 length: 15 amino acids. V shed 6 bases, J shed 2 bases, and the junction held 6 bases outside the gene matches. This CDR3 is CASRIDRGTGNTIYF. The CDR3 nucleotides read TGTGCCAGCAGAATTGACAGGGGAACTGGAAACACCATATATTTT.

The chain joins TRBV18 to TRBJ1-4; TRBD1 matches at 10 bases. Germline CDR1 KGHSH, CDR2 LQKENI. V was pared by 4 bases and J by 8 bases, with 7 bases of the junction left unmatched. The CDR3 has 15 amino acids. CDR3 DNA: TGTGCCAGCTCACGGACGGGACAGGGGAACGAAAAACTGTTTTTT. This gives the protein CASSRTGQGNEKLFF.

This CDR3 is CASSFLRSLLAGGAKNIQYF. As DNA, the CDR3 is TGTGCCAGCAGTTTCCTACGCTCCCTTTTAGCGGGAGGGGCCAAAAACATTCAGTACTTC. The rearrangement joins TRBV28 to TRBJ2-4; 11 bases fit TRBD2. Germline V gives CDR1 MDHEN, CDR2 SYDVKM. This CDR3 region has 20 residues. The trim removed 3 bases at V and 1 base at J, leaving 14 bases unmatched.

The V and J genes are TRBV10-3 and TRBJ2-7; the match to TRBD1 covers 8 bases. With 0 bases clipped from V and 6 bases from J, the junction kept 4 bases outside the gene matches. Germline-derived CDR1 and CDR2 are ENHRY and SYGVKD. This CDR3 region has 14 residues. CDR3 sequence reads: CAISESQGAREQYF. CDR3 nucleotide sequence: TGTGCCATCAGTGAGTCTCAGGGGGCGCGCGAGCAGTACTTC.

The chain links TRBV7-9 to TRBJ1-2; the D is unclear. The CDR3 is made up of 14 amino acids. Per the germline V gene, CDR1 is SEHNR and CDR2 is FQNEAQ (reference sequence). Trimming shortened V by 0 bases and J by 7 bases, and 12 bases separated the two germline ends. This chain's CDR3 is CASSLALADSGYTF. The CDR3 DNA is TGTGCCAGCAGCTTAGCGCTGGCAGACTCTGGCTACACCTTC. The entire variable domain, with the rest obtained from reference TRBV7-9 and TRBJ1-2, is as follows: DTGVSQNPRHKITKRGQNVTFRCDPISEHNRLYWYRQTLGQGPEFLTYFQNEAQLEKSRLLSDRFSAERPKGSFSTLEIQRTEQGDSAMYLCASSLALADSGYTFGSGTRLTVV.

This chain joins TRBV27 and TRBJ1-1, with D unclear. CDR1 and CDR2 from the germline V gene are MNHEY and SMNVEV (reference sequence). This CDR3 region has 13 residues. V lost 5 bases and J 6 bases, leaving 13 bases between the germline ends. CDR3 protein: CASSAFKSSEAFF. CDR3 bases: TGTGCCAGCAGTGCGTTTAAGTCCTCTGAAGCTTTCTTT.

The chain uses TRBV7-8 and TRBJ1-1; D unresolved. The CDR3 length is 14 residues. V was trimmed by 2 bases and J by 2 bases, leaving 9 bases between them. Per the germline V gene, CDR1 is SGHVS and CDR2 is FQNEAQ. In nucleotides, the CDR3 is TGTGCCAGCAGCTTAACTTGGAGTAACACTGAAGCTTTCTTT. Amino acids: CASSLTWSNTEAFF.

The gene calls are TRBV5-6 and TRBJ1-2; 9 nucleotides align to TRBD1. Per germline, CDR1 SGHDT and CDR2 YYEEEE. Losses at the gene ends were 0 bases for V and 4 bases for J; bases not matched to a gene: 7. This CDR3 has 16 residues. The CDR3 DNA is TGTGCCAGCAGCTTGGTGGACAGGGGCAGGGGCTATGGCTACACCTTC. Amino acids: CASSLVDRGRGYGYTF.

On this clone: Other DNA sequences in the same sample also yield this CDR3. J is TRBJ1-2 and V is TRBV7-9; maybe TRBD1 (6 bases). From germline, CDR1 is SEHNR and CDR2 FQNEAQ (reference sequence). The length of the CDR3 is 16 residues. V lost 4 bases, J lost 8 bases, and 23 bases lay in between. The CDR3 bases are TGTGCCAGCAGCTCACGATCTGGAGGGGGGCGTGGAGGCTACACCTTC. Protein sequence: CASSSRSGGGRGGYTF.

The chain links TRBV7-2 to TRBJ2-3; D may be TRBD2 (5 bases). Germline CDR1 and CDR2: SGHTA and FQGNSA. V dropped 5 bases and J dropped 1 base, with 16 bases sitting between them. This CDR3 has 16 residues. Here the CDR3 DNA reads TGTGCCAGCAGCCCCGGACGAGAGGGAGGCACAGATACGCAGTATTTT. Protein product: CASSPGREGGTDTQYF.

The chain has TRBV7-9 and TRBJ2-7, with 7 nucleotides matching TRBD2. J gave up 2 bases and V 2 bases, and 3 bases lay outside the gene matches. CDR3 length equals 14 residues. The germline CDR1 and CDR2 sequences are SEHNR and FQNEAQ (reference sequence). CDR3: CASSLFGGAYEQYV. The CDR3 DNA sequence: TGTGCCAGCAGCTTATTTGGGGGGGCCTACGAGCAGTACGTC.

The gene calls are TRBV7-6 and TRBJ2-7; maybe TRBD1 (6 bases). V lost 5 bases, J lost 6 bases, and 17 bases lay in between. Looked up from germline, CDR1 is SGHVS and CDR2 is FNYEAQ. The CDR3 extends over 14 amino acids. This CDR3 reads CASSLGHRASEQYV. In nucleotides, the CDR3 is TGTGCCAGCAGCCTCGGTCACAGGGCGAGCGAGCAGTACGTC.

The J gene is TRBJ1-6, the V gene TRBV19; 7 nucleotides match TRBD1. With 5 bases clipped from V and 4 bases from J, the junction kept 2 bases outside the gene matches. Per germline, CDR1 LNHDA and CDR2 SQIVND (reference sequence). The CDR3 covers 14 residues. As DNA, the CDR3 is TGTGCCAGTAGTTCGGGACAGTATAATTCACCCCTCCACTTT. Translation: CASSSGQYNSPLHF.

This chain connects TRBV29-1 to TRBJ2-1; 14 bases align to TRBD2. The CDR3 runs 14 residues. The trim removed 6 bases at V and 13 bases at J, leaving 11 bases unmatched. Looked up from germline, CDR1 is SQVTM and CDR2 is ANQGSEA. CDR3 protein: CSVGTSGGPLGQFF. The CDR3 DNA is TGCAGCGTAGGGACTAGCGGGGGACCTCTGGGACAGTTCTTC.

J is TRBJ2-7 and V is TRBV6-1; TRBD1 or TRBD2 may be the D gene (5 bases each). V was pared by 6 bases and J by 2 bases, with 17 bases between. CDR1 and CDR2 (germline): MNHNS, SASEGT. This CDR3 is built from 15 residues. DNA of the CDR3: TGTGCCAGCAGACCCCGGGACCGGGGAACCTACGAGCAGTACGTC. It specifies CASRPRDRGTYEQYV.